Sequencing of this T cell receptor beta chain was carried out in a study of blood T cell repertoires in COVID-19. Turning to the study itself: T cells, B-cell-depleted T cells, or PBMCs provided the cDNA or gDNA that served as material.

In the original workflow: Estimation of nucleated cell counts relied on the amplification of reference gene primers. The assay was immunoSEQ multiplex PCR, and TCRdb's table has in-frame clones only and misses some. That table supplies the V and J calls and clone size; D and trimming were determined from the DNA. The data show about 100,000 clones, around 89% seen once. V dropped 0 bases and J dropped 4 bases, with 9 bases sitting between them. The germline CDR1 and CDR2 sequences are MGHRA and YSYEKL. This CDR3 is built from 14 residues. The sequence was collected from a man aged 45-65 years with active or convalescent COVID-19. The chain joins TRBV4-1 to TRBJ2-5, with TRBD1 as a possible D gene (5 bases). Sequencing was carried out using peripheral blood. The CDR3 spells CASSQEGVGETQYF. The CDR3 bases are TGCGCCAGCAGCCAAGAAGGGGTGGGAGAGACCCAGTACTTC.